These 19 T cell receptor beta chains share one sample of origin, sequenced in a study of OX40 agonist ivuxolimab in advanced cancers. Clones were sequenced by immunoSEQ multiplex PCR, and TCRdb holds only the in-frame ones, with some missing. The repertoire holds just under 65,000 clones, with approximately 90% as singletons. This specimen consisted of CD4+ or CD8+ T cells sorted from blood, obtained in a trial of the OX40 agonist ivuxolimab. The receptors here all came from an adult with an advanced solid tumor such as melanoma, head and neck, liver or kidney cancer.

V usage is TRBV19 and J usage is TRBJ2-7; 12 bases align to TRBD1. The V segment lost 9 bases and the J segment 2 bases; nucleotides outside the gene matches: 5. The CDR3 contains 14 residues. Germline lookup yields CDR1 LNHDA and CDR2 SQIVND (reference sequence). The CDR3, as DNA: TGTGCCAGCAGAGGGACAGGGGGCGCCTACGAGCAGTACTTC. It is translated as CASRGTGGAYEQYF.

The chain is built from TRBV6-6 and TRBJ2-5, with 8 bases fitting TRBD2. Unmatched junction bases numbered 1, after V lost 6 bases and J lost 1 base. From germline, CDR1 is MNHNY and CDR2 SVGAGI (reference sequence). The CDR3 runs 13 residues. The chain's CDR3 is CASRGTSQETQYF. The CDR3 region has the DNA TGTGCCAGCAGGGGGACTAGCCAAGAGACCCAGTACTTC.

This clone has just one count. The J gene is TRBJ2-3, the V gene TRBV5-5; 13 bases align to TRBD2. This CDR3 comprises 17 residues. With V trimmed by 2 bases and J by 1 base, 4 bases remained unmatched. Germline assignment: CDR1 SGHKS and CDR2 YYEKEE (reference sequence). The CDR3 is CASSLLAGGSRTDTQYF. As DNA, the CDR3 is TGTGCCAGCAGCTTACTAGCGGGAGGGTCCCGCACAGATACGCAGTATTTT.

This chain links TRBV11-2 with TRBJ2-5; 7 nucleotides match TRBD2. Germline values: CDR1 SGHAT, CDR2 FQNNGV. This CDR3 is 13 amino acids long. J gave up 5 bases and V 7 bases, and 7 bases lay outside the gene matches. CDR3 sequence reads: CASNLWGGETQYF. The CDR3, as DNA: TGTGCCAGCAACTTGTGGGGGGGGGAGACCCAGTACTTC.

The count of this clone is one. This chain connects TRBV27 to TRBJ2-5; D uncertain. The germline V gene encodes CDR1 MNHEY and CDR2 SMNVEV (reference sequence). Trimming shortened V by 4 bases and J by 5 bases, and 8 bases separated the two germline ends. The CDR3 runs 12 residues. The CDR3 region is CASSSIGETQYF. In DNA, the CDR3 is TGTGCCAGCAGTTCCATCGGGGAGACCCAGTACTTC.

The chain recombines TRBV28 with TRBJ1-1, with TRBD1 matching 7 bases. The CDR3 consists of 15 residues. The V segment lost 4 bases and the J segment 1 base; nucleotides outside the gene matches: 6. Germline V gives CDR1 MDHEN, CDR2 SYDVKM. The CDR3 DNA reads TGTGCCAGCAGTTCTGGTGGGACAGAGAACACTGAAGCTTTCTTT. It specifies CASSSGGTENTEAFF. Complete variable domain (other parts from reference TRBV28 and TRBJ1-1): DVKVTQSSRYLVKRTGEKVFLECVQDMDHENMFWYRQDPGLGLRLIYFSYDVKMKEKGDIPEGYSVSREKKERFSLILESASTNQTSMYLCASSSGGTENTEAFFGQGTRLTVV.

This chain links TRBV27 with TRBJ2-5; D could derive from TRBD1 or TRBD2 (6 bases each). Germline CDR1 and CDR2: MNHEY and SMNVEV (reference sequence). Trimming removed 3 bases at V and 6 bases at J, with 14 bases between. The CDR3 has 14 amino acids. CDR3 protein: CASSLGGQTQTQYF. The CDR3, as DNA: TGTGCCAGCAGTTTGGGGGGACAAACCCAGACCCAGTACTTC.

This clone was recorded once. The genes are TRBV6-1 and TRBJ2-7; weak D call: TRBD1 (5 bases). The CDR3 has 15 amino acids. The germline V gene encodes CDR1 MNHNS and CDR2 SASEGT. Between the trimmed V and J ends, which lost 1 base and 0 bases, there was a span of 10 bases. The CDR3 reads CASSEGGSRSYEQYF. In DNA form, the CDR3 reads TGTGCCAGCAGTGAAGGGGGCAGTCGCTCCTACGAGCAGTACTTC.

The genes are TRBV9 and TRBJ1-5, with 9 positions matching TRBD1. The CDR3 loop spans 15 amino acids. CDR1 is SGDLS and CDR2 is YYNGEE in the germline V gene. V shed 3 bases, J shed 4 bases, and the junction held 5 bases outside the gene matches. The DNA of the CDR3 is TGTGCCAGCAGCGCAACACAGGGGGCGAATCAGCCCCAGCATTTT. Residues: CASSATQGANQPQHF. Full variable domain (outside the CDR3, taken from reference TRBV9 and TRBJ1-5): DSGVTQTPKHLITATGQRVTLRCSPRSGDLSVYWYQQSLDQGLQFLIQYYNGEERAKGNILERFSAQQFPDLHSELNLSSLELGDSALYFCASSATQGANQPQHFGDGTRLSIL.

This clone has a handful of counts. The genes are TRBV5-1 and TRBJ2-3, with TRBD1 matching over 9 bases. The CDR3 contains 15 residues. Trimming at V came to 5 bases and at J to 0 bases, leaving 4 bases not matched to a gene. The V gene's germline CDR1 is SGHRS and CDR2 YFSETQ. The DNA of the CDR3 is TGCGCCAGCAGGGGACAGGGATCTAGCACAGATACGCAGTATTTT. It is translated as CASRGQGSSTDTQYF.

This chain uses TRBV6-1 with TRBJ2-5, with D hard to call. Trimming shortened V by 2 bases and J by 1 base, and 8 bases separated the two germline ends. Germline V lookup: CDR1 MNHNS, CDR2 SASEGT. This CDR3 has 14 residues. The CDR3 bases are TGTGCCAGCAGTGAAAGGAAGTCCCAAGAGACCCAGTACTTC. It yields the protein CASSERKSQETQYF.

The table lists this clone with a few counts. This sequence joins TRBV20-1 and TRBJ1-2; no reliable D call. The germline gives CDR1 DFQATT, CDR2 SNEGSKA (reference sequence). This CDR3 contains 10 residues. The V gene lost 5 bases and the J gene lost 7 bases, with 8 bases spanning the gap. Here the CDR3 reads CSAADVGYTF. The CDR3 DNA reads TGCAGTGCTGCCGACGTTGGCTACACCTTC.

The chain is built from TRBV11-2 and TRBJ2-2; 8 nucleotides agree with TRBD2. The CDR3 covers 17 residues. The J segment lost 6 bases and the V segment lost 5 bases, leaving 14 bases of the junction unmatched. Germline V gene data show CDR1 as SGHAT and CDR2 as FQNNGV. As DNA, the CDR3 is TGTGCCAGCAGCCCCACGGGTAGCGGGACTTCGTCCGGGGAGCTGTTTTTT. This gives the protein CASSPTGSGTSSGELFF.

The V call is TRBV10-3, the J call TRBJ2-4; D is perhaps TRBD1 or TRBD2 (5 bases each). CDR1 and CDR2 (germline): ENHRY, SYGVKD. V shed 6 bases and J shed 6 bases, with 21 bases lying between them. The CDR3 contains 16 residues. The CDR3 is CAISAGTTGRANIQYF. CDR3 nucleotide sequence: TGTGCCATCAGCGCCGGGACCACAGGCCGGGCAAACATTCAGTACTTC.

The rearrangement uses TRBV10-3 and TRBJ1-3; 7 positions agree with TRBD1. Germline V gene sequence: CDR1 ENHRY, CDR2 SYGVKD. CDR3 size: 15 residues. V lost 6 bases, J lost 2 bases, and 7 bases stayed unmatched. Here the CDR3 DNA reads TGTGCCATCAGCCTAGACAGGGACCCTGGAAACACCATATATTTT. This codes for CAISLDRDPGNTIYF.

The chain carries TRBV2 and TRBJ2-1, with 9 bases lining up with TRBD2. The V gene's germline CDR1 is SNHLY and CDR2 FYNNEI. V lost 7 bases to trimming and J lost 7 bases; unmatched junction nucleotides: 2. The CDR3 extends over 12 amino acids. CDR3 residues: CASKREVNEQFF. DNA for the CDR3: TGTGCCAGCAAGCGGGAGGTGAATGAGCAGTTCTTC.

The CDR3 protein is CASSDFGGVYGYTF. In DNA form, the CDR3 reads TGTGCCAGCAGTGATTTCGGGGGCGTATATGGCTACACCTTC. The V gene is TRBV25-1, the J gene TRBJ1-2, with D perhaps matching TRBD1 (6 bases). CDR1 and CDR2 from the germline V gene are MGHDK and SYGVNS. The CDR3 extends over 14 amino acids. Trimming pared 3 bases from V and 5 bases from J, leaving 13 bases between.

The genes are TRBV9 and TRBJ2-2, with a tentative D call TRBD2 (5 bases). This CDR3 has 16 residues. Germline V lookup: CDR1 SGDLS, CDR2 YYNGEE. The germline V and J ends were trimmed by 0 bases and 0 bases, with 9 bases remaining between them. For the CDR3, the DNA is TGTGCCAGCAGCGTAGGGGTCGGGACGAACACCGGGGAGCTGTTTTTT. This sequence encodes CASSVGVGTNTGELFF.

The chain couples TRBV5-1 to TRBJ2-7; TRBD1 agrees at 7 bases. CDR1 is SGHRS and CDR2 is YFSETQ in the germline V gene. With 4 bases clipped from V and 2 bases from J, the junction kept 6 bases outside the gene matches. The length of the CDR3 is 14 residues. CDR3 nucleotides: TGCGCCAGCAGCCCAACAGGGGACGCCTACGAGCAGTACTTC. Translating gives CASSPTGDAYEQYF.